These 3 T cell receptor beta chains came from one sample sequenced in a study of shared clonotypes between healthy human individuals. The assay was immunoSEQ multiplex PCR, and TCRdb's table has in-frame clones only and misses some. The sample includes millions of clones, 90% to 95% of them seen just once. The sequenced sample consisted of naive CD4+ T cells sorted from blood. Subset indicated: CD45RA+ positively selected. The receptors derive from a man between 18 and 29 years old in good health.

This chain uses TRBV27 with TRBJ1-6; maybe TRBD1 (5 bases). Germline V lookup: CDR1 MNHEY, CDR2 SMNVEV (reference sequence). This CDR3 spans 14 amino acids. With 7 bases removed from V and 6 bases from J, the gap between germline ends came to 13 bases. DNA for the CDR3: TGTGCCAGCACTGGACCGGGACCTAATTCACCCCTCCACTTT. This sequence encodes CASTGPGPNSPLHF.

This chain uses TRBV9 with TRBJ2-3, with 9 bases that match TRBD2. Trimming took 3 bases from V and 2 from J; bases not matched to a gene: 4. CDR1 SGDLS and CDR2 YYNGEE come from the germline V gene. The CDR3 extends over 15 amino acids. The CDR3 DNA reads TGTGCCAGCAGCGGGTTAGCGGGGGCCACAGATACGCAGTATTTT. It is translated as CASSGLAGATDTQYF.

The CDR3 DNA follows: TGCGCCAGCAGCTTGGTATCGTCTGAGACCTCTGGAAACACCATATATTTT. This translates into CASSLVSSETSGNTIYF. This chain joins TRBV5-1 and TRBJ1-3; D ambiguous. Trimming took 0 bases from V and 0 from J, leaving 13 bases between them. The CDR3 has 17 residues. Per germline, CDR1 SGHRS and CDR2 YFSETQ. Variable domain in full (rest from reference TRBV5-1 and TRBJ1-3): KAGVTQTPRYLIKTRGQQVTLSCSPISGHRSVSWYQQTPGQGLQFLFEYFSETQRNKGNFPGRFSGRQFSNSRSEMNVSTLELGDSALYLCASSLVSSETSGNTIYFGEGSWLTVV.